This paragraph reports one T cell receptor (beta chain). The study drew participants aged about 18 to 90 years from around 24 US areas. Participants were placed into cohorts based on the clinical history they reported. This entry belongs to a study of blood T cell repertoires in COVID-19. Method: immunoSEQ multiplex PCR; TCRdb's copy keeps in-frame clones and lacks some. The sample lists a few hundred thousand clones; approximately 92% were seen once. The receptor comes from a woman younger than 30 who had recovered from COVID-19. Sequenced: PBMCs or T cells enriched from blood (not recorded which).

In DNA, the CDR3 is TGTGCCAGCAGCTTAGCGACAGAGGAAGAGACCCAGTACTTC. It codes for CASSLATEEETQYF. The J gene is TRBJ2-5, the V gene TRBV13; weak D call: TRBD1 (5 bases). Germline CDR1 is PRHDT and CDR2 is FYEKMQ (reference sequence). Trimming shortened V by 1 base and J by 3 bases, and 9 bases separated the two germline ends. This CDR3 spans 14 amino acids. Full variable domain (rest looked up from reference TRBV13 and TRBJ2-5): AAGVIQSPRHLIKEKRETATLKCYPIPRHDTVYWYQQGPGQDPQFLISFYEKMQSDKGSIPDRFSAQQFSDYHSELNMSSLELGDSALYFCASSLATEEETQYFGPGTRLLVL.